This T cell receptor beta chain was found in a study of T-cell reconstitution after alpha-beta-depleted transplantation in children. General study points: Newly generated T cells supplied most T-cell counts and diversity one year post-transplant. Some patients showed high day-60 TCRbeta diversity, which derived from surviving recipient T cells and thymic progenitors.

Comment on this clonotype: The antigen is undetermined.

Molecular barcoding with unique molecular identifiers was used for the TCRbeta library. In TCRdb, the PCR reads were re-called with MiXCR into one record per CDR3 protein. The sample includes a few hundred thousand distinct CDR3 sequences, roughly 30% of them seen just once. The CDR3 loop spans 14 amino acids. Trimming stripped 0 bases from V and 2 bases from J, with 8 bases between. CDR1 and CDR2 from the germline V gene are SGHRS and YFSETQ. The receptor was isolated from a boy under two years old with Wiskott-Aldrich syndrome, due to receive a stem cell transplant. The chain recombines TRBV5-1 with TRBJ2-5; D uncertain. The sequencing here drew on PBMCs, taken before TCRalphabeta/CD19-depleted stem cell transplant. CDR3 region: CASSLVHNQETQYF. CDR3 DNA: TGCGCCAGCAGCTTGGTGCACAATCAAGAGACCCAGTACTTC.